This entry features one T cell receptor (beta chain) sequence. This sample stems from a study of human T cells and chemical hapten exposure. TCRdb independently ran MiXCR on the RACE reads; one entry per CDR3 protein. The sample includes 75,000 to 100,000 distinct CDR3 sequences, roughly 12% of them seen just once. Specified time point: patch test 1, 2 weeks after DPC sensitization. Treatment denoted: therapeutic diphenylcyclopropenone sensitization with weekly scalp DPC. The CDR3 is made up of 16 amino acids. V shed 5 bases and J shed 0 bases, with 17 bases lying between them. From germline, CDR1 is MDHEN and CDR2 SYDVKM.

This sequence originates from a woman aged 40 to 49 with alopecia areata. Some clones in this sample may be carry-over from other donors' samples. The chain combines TRBV28 with TRBJ2-7; D might be TRBD1 or TRBD2, each matching 5 bases. Sequencing used whole blood, obtained in connection with sensitization to the hapten diphenylcyclopropenone (DPC). CDR3 loop: CASSPPGTRSSYEQYF. The CDR3 nucleotides are TGTGCCAGCAGTCCGCCCGGGACCAGATCCTCCTACGAGCAGTACTTC.